The subject of this entry is one T cell receptor (beta chain). Antigen specificity is unknown. The data derive from a study of a mutant IDH1 vaccine in newly diagnosed glioma. About the research overall: Beginning 4-6 weeks after radiotherapy alone, or with temozolomide cycles, vaccination took place. Prior therapy was radiotherapy, temozolomide, or both; most received both. Overall study findings and caveats: Vaccination elicited immune responses in around 93% of patients.

As to time point: week 23, last vaccination. A 20-mer mutant IDH1 peptide at 300 ug was injected subcutaneously with topical imiquimod. Each tumor in the donors was a new WHO grade 3 or 4 astrocytoma, IDH1-mutant and ATRX-lost. Trimming removed 3 bases from V and 4 bases from J; junction bases left unmatched: 10. Germline assignment: CDR1 MNHEY and CDR2 SMNVEV (reference sequence). The CDR3 has 16 amino acids. Assay used: immunoSEQ multiplex PCR; TCRdb lists only in-frame clones, some missing. This table has about 65,000 clones, approximately 85% appearing once. The sample here was PBMCs, taken from a glioma patient whose treatment included an IDH1 peptide vaccine. The TCR comes from a man younger than 40 with glioma. This chain links TRBV27 with TRBJ2-3; the match to TRBD1 covers 7 bases. CDR3 sequence: CASSFTGVGSSDTQYF. In DNA form, the CDR3 reads TGTGCCAGCAGTTTTACAGGGGTCGGGTCATCAGATACGCAGTATTTT.